The entry below describes one T cell receptor beta chain. Antigen unknown. Generated by immunoSEQ multiplex PCR, the TCRdb table keeps only in-frame clones and is missing some. Counted here are about 4,800 clones, approximately 60% occurring once; the ten biggest clones make up 3% to 4.5%. This specimen comes from a study of T cells in localized non-small cell lung cancer. Findings of the study overall: Prolonged overall survival went with higher T cell density in the blood. Owing to sequencing of a solitary tumor region, heterogeneity cannot be discounted. Uninvolved adjacent lung had more T cell clonality than any other tissue, topping tumor. Out of the top 100 tumor clones, a median about 57 were seen in adjacent lung.

The origin of this receptor is a male donor older than 55 with stage I squamous cell lung carcinoma. The sequenced sample was lymph node tissue, obtained before any cancer treatment.

The CDR3 loop reads CAWRAFGDTIYF. In DNA, the CDR3 is TGTGCCTGGAGGGCATTTGGGGACACCATATATTTT. The chain employs TRBV30 and TRBJ1-3, with D hard to call. There are 12 residues in the CDR3. The germline CDR1 and CDR2 sequences are GTSNPN and SVGIG (reference sequence). The V end was cut by 3 bases, the J end by 8 bases, with 11 bases between.